The clone carrying this T cell receptor (beta chain) was detected a few times. The antigen remains unidentified. V gave up 0 bases and J gave up 2 bases; unmatched junction bases: 14. Germline-derived CDR1 and CDR2 are SGHVS and FQNEAQ. The CDR3 spans 19 residues. The data derive from a study of T-cell reconstitution after alpha-beta-depleted transplantation in children. Notes on the study in general: After transplant, at about two months, alpha-beta T cells were reportedly derived from several hundred expanded graft clones. The high TCRbeta diversity at day 60 in some patients came from surviving recipient T cells and thymic progenitors. A year post-transplant, T-cell counts and diversity derived mostly from newly produced T cells.

The TCRbeta library incorporated unique molecular identifiers. Using its own MiXCR run on the PCR reads, TCRdb lists one record per CDR3 protein. The table records roughly 340,000 distinct CDR3 sequences, around 15% of them present only once. This TCR was sampled from a male patient between 2 and 10 years old who had a stem cell transplant for acute lymphoblastic leukemia, so the T cells may come from the graft donor. The sample in question was PBMCs, mostly from graft donor cells, obtained 360 days after TCRalphabeta/CD19-depleted stem cell transplant. The chain carries TRBV7-8 and TRBJ2-5; 8 bases are shared with TRBD2. This CDR3 reads CASSLARGGRTTLQETQYF. CDR3 sequence (DNA): TGTGCCAGCAGCTTAGCAAGGGGCGGGAGGACCACATTACAAGAGACCCAGTACTTC.